The 32 T cell receptor beta chains in this list originate from one sample, sequenced in a study of shared clonotypes between healthy human individuals. CD45RO negativity and positive selection for CCR7 defined naive CD8 cells, a population that excluded terminally differentiated effector memory CD45RA+ cells. Assay: immunoSEQ multiplex PCR; the TCRdb copy retains only in-frame clones and omits some. The data contain about 2.2 million clones, around 95% of them singletons. The sequencing input was naive CD8+ T cells from PBMCs. All receptors come from a man between 18 and 35 years old in good health. Some clones in this sample may be carry-over from other donors' samples.

The chain recombines TRBV9 with TRBJ2-6, with 7 nucleotides matching TRBD1. The CDR3 loop spans 17 amino acids. Germline V gene sequence: CDR1 SGDLS, CDR2 YYNGEE. V gave up 4 bases and J gave up 4 bases; unmatched junction bases: 11. The DNA for the CDR3 is TGTGCCAGCAGCCTACAAATGGGACAGCCCGGGGCCAACGTCCTGACTTTC. Its translation is CASSLQMGQPGANVLTF.

This clone was detected once. The chain has TRBV5-8 and TRBJ2-2; the match to TRBD2 covers 8 bases. J was trimmed by 7 bases and V by 2 bases; bases with no gene match: 7. This CDR3 is 15 amino acids long. CDR1 is SGHTS, CDR2 YDEGEE, per germline. In nucleotides, the CDR3 is TGTGCCAGCAGCTTCGGTGAGCGGGAGATCGGGGAGCTGTTTTTT. This codes for CASSFGEREIGELFF.

The chain carries TRBV11-2 and TRBJ2-7; TRBD1 matches 8 bases. CDR1 and CDR2 from the germline V gene are SGHAT and FQNNGV. This CDR3 contains 16 residues. The V segment lost 5 bases and the J segment 3 bases; nucleotides outside the gene matches: 12. For the CDR3, the DNA is TGTGCCAGCAGCCTTAACCTGGACAGGGTAGGCTACGAGCAGTACTTC. Translating it yields CASSLNLDRVGYEQYF.

The J gene is TRBJ2-7, the V gene TRBV27, with 9 bases matching TRBD2. This CDR3 comprises 14 residues. The V segment lost 4 bases and the J segment 2 bases; nucleotides outside the gene matches: 3. Germline CDR1 and CDR2: MNHEY and SMNVEV (reference sequence). CDR3 sequence reads: CASSYSGSAYEQYF. Here the CDR3 DNA reads TGTGCCAGCAGTTATAGCGGGAGTGCCTACGAGCAGTACTTC.

The V and J genes are TRBV27 and TRBJ2-3, with D possibly TRBD2 on 6 matching bases. Trimming left V 1 base short and J 4 bases short, with 9 bases between. This CDR3 has 14 amino acids. Germline V gene lookup returns CDR1 MNHEY and CDR2 SMNVEV (reference sequence). The CDR3 bases are TGTGCCAGCAGTTTATGGGGGGTTTCAGATACGCAGTATTTT. Translation gives CASSLWGVSDTQYF.

The chain couples TRBV2 to TRBJ2-3; 15 bases map to TRBD2. Trimming at V came to 8 bases and at J to 6 bases, leaving 3 bases not matched to a gene. The CDR3 length is 14 residues. The V gene's germline CDR1 is SNHLY and CDR2 FYNNEI. CDR3 amino acids: CASGLAGGRDTQYF. In DNA, the CDR3 is TGTGCCAGCGGACTAGCGGGGGGGCGGGATACGCAGTATTTT.

This sequence joins TRBV7-9 and TRBJ2-7; perhaps TRBD2 as D (5 bases). This CDR3 has 12 residues. With 3 bases removed from V and 5 bases from J, the gap between germline ends came to 8 bases. Germline-derived CDR1 and CDR2 are SEHNR and FQNEAQ (reference sequence). In DNA, the CDR3 is TGTGCCAGCAGCTTCAGCGGCCACGAGCAGTACTTC. Translation gives CASSFSGHEQYF. The full variable domain, completed using reference TRBV7-9 and TRBJ2-7, is DTGVSQNPRHKITKRGQNVTFRCDPISEHNRLYWYRQTLGQGPEFLTYFQNEAQLEKSRLLSDRFSAERPKGSFSTLEIQRTEQGDSAMYLCASSFSGHEQYFGPGTRLTVT.

The genes are TRBV19 and TRBJ2-7; D uncertain. Germline CDR1 reads LNHDA; CDR2 reads SQIVND (reference sequence). The CDR3 runs 14 residues. V lost 2 bases and J 2 bases, leaving 10 bases between the germline ends. The DNA for the CDR3 is TGTGCCAGTAGTATAAGGGCCGCCGCCTACGAGCAGTACTTC. Its protein is CASSIRAAAYEQYF. The full variable domain, completed using reference TRBV19 and TRBJ2-7, is DGGITQSPKYLFRKEGQNVTLSCEQNLNHDAMYWYRQDPGQGLRLIYYSQIVNDFQKGDIAEGYSVSREKKESFPLTVTSAQKNPTAFYLCASSIRAAAYEQYFGPGTRLTVT.

The gene calls are TRBV10-1 and TRBJ2-5, with D maybe TRBD1 (6 bases). CDR1 WNHNN and CDR2 SYGVQD come from the germline V gene (reference sequence). This CDR3 spans 14 amino acids. Deletions cut 4 bases from V and 5 bases from J, with 14 bases between. The CDR3 DNA follows: TGCGCCAGCAGTGGGGACACGAGGAGTGAGACCCAGTACTTC. Translating it yields CASSGDTRSETQYF.

This chain connects TRBV19 to TRBJ2-2, with TRBD2 matching 8 bases. The CDR3 spans 14 residues. Germline-derived CDR1 and CDR2 are LNHDA and SQIVND (reference sequence). The V segment lost 7 bases and the J segment 4 bases; nucleotides outside the gene matches: 5. The chain's CDR3 is CASNPAGGTGELFF. The CDR3 nucleotides read TGTGCCAGTAACCCGGCGGGAGGCACCGGGGAGCTGTTTTTT.

The genes are TRBV7-9 and TRBJ2-1; TRBD2 is a possible D gene (6 bases). CDR1 SEHNR and CDR2 FQNEAQ come from the germline V gene (reference sequence). This CDR3 is 15 amino acids long. V was trimmed by 4 bases and J by 0 bases, leaving 10 bases between them. CDR3 DNA: TGTGCCAGCAGCTCGACTAGGAGCTCCTACAATGAGCAGTTCTTC. It encodes CASSSTRSSYNEQFF. Using reference TRBV7-9 and TRBJ2-1 for the parts outside the CDR3, the full variable domain is DTGVSQNPRHKITKRGQNVTFRCDPISEHNRLYWYRQTLGQGPEFLTYFQNEAQLEKSRLLSDRFSAERPKGSFSTLEIQRTEQGDSAMYLCASSSTRSSYNEQFFGPGTRLTVL.

The chain carries TRBV19 and TRBJ2-5; a weak D match, TRBD2 (5 bases). Trimming stripped 5 bases from V and 3 bases from J, with 10 bases between. Germline assignment: CDR1 LNHDA and CDR2 SQIVND (reference sequence). This CDR3 is built from 13 residues. CDR3: CASSLLLEETQYF. For the CDR3, the DNA is TGTGCCAGTAGTTTGCTACTAGAAGAGACCCAGTACTTC.

The CDR3 here is CATSPPMQFYSNQPQHF. The CDR3 bases are TGTGCCACCAGCCCCCCAATGCAGTTTTATAGCAATCAGCCCCAGCATTTT. The chain combines TRBV15 with TRBJ1-5; no clear D. The CDR3 has 17 residues. Germline assignment: CDR1 LNHNV and CDR2 YYDKDF (reference sequence). The V and J ends lost 5 bases and 0 bases respectively, with 17 bases between them.

This chain joins TRBV11-2 and TRBJ2-2; D is undetermined. The CDR3 totals 16 residues. Looked up from germline, CDR1 is SGHAT and CDR2 is FQNNGV. V lost 3 bases, J lost 0 bases, and 11 bases lay in between. CDR3 sequence: CASSFKAPANTGELFF. CDR3 in DNA: TGTGCCAGCAGCTTTAAGGCGCCCGCGAACACCGGGGAGCTGTTTTTT.

A note on this clone: This specimen includes other DNA sequences encoding the same CDR3. This chain connects TRBV6-5 to TRBJ2-5; D uncertain. Trimming pared 5 bases from V and 4 bases from J, leaving 8 bases between. The CDR3 covers 12 residues. Germline V CDR1 and CDR2: MNHEY, SVGAGI. This chain's CDR3 is CASSHRGETQYF. The CDR3 bases are TGTGCCAGCAGTCACCGAGGAGAGACCCAGTACTTC.

The V and J genes are TRBV4-2 and TRBJ2-1; 11 bases match TRBD2. The germline V gene has CDR1 LGHNA and CDR2 YNFKEQ. V shed 6 bases, J shed 8 bases, and the junction held 9 bases outside the gene matches. The CDR3 extends over 15 amino acids. CDR3 sequence: CASRAGTSGLDEQFF. The DNA of the CDR3 is TGTGCCAGCAGGGCCGGGACTAGCGGTTTGGATGAGCAGTTCTTC.

This chain uses TRBV7-9 with TRBJ2-5, with a possible D match to TRBD2 (5 bases). This CDR3 is 13 amino acids long. Germline-derived CDR1 and CDR2 are SEHNR and FQNEAQ (reference sequence). V was clipped by 5 bases and J by 2 bases, with 9 bases between them. CDR3 in DNA: TGTGCCAGCAGCACCGGACTGCAAGAGACCCAGTACTTC. Its protein is CASSTGLQETQYF.

The V gene is TRBV7-8, the J gene TRBJ2-1, with a possible D match to TRBD1 (6 bases). Germline V CDR1 and CDR2: SGHVS, FQNEAQ. V lost 5 bases and J 3 bases, leaving 11 bases between the germline ends. The CDR3 loop spans 14 amino acids. CDR3 loop: CASSDWDNYNEQFF. CDR3 bases: TGTGCCAGCAGCGATTGGGACAACTACAATGAGCAGTTCTTC.

The V gene is TRBV27, the J gene TRBJ2-5, with a possible D match to TRBD1 (6 bases). Germline V gene data show CDR1 as MNHEY and CDR2 as SMNVEV (reference sequence). V lost 6 bases and J lost 4, with 21 bases in between. The CDR3 contains 16 residues. The CDR3 reads CASSPNGWIRGETQYF. The CDR3 nucleotides read TGTGCCAGCAGCCCCAACGGATGGATCAGGGGAGAGACCCAGTACTTC.

Here the CDR3 DNA reads TGTGCCAGCACCAAACTAGCGGGAGGGCCGGGCACAGATACGCAGTATTTT. Translation: CASTKLAGGPGTDTQYF. The rearrangement links TRBV7-2 to TRBJ2-3, with TRBD2 matching 13 bases. Per the germline V gene, CDR1 is SGHTA and CDR2 is FQGNSA. The CDR3 runs to 17 residues. The trim removed 7 bases at V and 1 base at J, leaving 8 bases unmatched.

A remark on this clone: Other DNA sequences from this sample encode an identical CDR3 as well. The chain recombines TRBV15 with TRBJ2-7; a weak D match, TRBD2 (5 bases). The V and J ends lost 6 bases and 3 bases respectively, with 9 bases between them. Per germline, CDR1 LNHNV and CDR2 YYDKDF (reference sequence). This CDR3 region has 12 residues. The CDR3 spells CATRSSSYEQYF. In DNA, the CDR3 is TGTGCCACCAGATCTAGCAGCTACGAGCAGTACTTC.

This clone has a single count. The chain uses TRBV4-3 and TRBJ2-7; TRBD1 aligns across 9 bases. V lost 4 bases to trimming and J lost 3 bases; unmatched junction nucleotides: 7. The length of the CDR3 is 15 residues. Germline V gene sequence: CDR1 LGHNA, CDR2 YSLEER. The CDR3 loop reads CASSLRDREDYEQYF. CDR3 DNA sequence: TGCGCCAGCAGCCTCCGGGACAGGGAGGACTACGAGCAGTACTTC.

V and J are TRBV6-5 and TRBJ2-2; unclear D gene. CDR1 MNHEY and CDR2 SVGAGI come from the germline V gene. The CDR3 loop spans 13 amino acids. The V and J ends lost 7 bases and 8 bases respectively, with 14 bases between them. Here the CDR3 reads CASTNSGQGELFF. The CDR3 DNA is TGTGCCAGCACTAACTCAGGCCAGGGGGAGCTGTTTTTT.

Details on this clone: Within the sample, other DNA sequences also encode this same CDR3. This sequence joins TRBV28 and TRBJ2-7; D call uncertain. V was trimmed by 6 bases and J by 3 bases, leaving 6 bases between them. Per germline, CDR1 MDHEN and CDR2 SYDVKM. The CDR3 extends over 11 amino acids. Here the CDR3 reads CASRQNYEQYF. CDR3 nucleotide sequence: TGTGCCAGCAGGCAGAACTACGAGCAGTACTTC.

DNA for the CDR3: TGTGCCAGTAGTATTTTTGGGGAGTTGAACACTGAAGCTTTCTTT. Amino acids: CASSIFGELNTEAFF. This rearrangement joins TRBV19 to TRBJ1-1, with no clear D. V was trimmed by 3 bases and J by 0 bases, leaving 11 bases between them. The CDR3 runs 15 residues. The germline CDR1 and CDR2 sequences are LNHDA and SQIVND (reference sequence).

The chain carries TRBV9 and TRBJ2-2; D is tentatively TRBD1 or TRBD2 (5 bases each). CDR1 and CDR2 (germline): SGDLS, YYNGEE. The CDR3 runs to 13 residues. V gave up 3 bases and J gave up 7 bases, with 10 bases separating them. The CDR3 protein is CASSASGSGELFF. The CDR3 DNA reads as TGTGCCAGCAGCGCCTCAGGGAGCGGGGAGCTGTTTTTT. The variable domain in full, completed from reference TRBV9 and TRBJ2-2, reads DSGVTQTPKHLITATGQRVTLRCSPRSGDLSVYWYQQSLDQGLQFLIQYYNGEERAKGNILERFSAQQFPDLHSELNLSSLELGDSALYFCASSASGSGELFFGEGSRLTVL.

The gene calls are TRBV14 and TRBJ2-7; D is perhaps TRBD1 or TRBD2 (5 bases each). The V end was cut by 3 bases, the J end by 3 bases, with 15 bases between. The CDR3 consists of 15 residues. Per germline, CDR1 SGHDN and CDR2 FVKESK. In DNA, the CDR3 is TGTGCCAGCAGCCATCTGAGGGACGGAGGCTACGAGCAGTACTTC. This translates into CASSHLRDGGYEQYF.

This chain joins TRBV7-6 and TRBJ1-3, with D uncertain. The V and J ends lost 4 bases and 8 bases respectively, with 15 bases between them. The germline V gene has CDR1 SGHVS and CDR2 FNYEAQ. The CDR3 spans 14 residues. DNA for the CDR3: TGTGCCAGCAGCTACCCCCTGGAGGGAGACACCATATATTTT. Its translation is CASSYPLEGDTIYF.

The rearrangement uses TRBV30 and TRBJ1-3; no clear D gene. Germline CDR1 is GTSNPN and CDR2 is SVGIG (reference sequence). There are 16 residues in the CDR3. The V end was cut by 3 bases, the J end by 2 bases, with 17 bases between. The CDR3 DNA reads as TGTGCCTGGAGGGAACCAATGATTCGTCCTGGAAACACCATATATTTT. Amino acid sequence: CAWREPMIRPGNTIYF.

J is TRBJ2-7 and V is TRBV29-1, with 14 bases identical to TRBD2. The trim removed 4 bases at V and 6 bases at J, leaving 8 bases unmatched. Germline CDR1 reads SQVTM; CDR2 reads ANQGSEA. The CDR3 spans 15 residues. The CDR3 sequence is CSVVGTSGRYLEQYF. The CDR3 DNA reads as TGCAGCGTTGTCGGGACTAGCGGGAGATACCTCGAGCAGTACTTC.

This chain uses TRBV19 with TRBJ1-1; tentative D call: TRBD1 (6 bases). Germline CDR1 reads LNHDA; CDR2 reads SQIVND (reference sequence). V was trimmed by 5 bases and J by 2 bases, leaving 21 bases between them. The CDR3 loop spans 17 amino acids. The CDR3 reads CASSVQSRGPRNTEAFF. CDR3 DNA: TGTGCCAGTAGTGTCCAGAGCAGGGGTCCCCGAAACACTGAAGCTTTCTTT.

The chain uses TRBV28 and TRBJ2-5; 7 bases fit TRBD2. Per germline, CDR1 MDHEN and CDR2 SYDVKM. The J segment lost 4 bases and the V segment lost 4 bases, leaving 15 bases of the junction unmatched. The CDR3 is 17 amino acids. DNA of the CDR3: TGTGCCAGCAGTTCCCTAGCGGCAAGCTCCCCCCCAGAGACCCAGTACTTC. Amino acid sequence: CASSSLAASSPPETQYF.